These T cell receptor beta chains were read from a single sample in a study of blood T cell repertoires in COVID-19. Some clones are missing from TCRdb's copy, which holds only in-frame ones; the method was immunoSEQ multiplex PCR. The sample holds about 46,000 clones, more than 75% seen once. Material for sequencing was peripheral blood. The receptors were gathered from a man aged 45-60 years with active COVID-19. Each CDR3 is given with its conserved first and last residue. A D gene is named only where the DNA matches it firmly. Some rows have no size entry. The others give once, few or many, or a class for an expanded clone.

v_call	d_call	j_call	clone_size	cdr3_aa	cdr3_nt
TRBV27	TRBD2	TRBJ2-1	.	CASSHSGVLDEQFF	TGTGCCAGCAGTCATAGCGGGGTTCTCGATGAGCAGTTCTTC
TRBV5-1	TRBD1	TRBJ1-1	.	CASSLVGQRNTEAFF	TGCGCCAGCAGCTTGGTGGGACAGAGGAACACTGAAGCTTTCTTT
TRBV5-1	TRBD2	TRBJ2-1	.	CASSLGPLAGTVNEQFF	TGCGCCAGCAGCTTGGGTCCCCTAGCGGGGACCGTCAATGAGCAGTTCTTC
TRBV29-1	TRBD2	TRBJ2-3	few	CSVDSSGVADTQYF	TGCAGCGTTGATAGTAGCGGGGTAGCAGATACGCAGTATTTT
TRBV18	TRBD1	TRBJ1-1	.	CASSPTTGTGGFAFF	TGTGCCAGCTCTCCGACAACCGGGACAGGGGGCTTTGCTTTCTTT
TRBV7-2	.	TRBJ2-2	.	CASSWRGSSSGELFF	TGTGCCAGCAGCTGGCGGGGAAGTTCGTCCGGGGAGCTGTTTTTT
TRBV18	.	TRBJ1-1	.	CASSPPSGNTEAFF	TGTGCCAGCTCACCACCGTCGGGGAACACTGAAGCTTTCTTT
TRBV4-3	.	TRBJ2-4	few	CASSQQLGGGKNIQYF	TGCGCCAGCAGCCAACAACTGGGAGGTGGCAAAAACATTCAGTACTTC
TRBV4-1	.	TRBJ2-1	few	CASSPPRDNEQFF	TGCGCCAGCAGCCCCCCCAGGGACAATGAGCAGTTCTTC
TRBV6-2/TRBV6-3	.	TRBJ2-7	.	CASSYSGQWSVRSSYEQYF	TGTGCCAGCAGTTACTCAGGACAGTGGAGTGTGCGGAGCTCCTACGAGCAGTACTTC
TRBV4-1	TRBD2	TRBJ2-5	.	CASSQVAGGQETQYF	TGCGCCAGCAGCCAAGTGGCGGGAGGCCAAGAGACCCAGTACTTC
TRBV7-2	TRBD2	TRBJ2-5	.	CASSLGLAGHRPQYF	TGTGCCAGCAGCTTGGGACTAGCGGGCCATCGGCCCCAGTACTTC
TRBV7-2	.	TRBJ1-2	.	CASSSRRGEGGYTF	TGTGCCAGCAGCTCAAGACGCGGGGAGGGGGGCTACACCTTC
TRBV27	TRBD2	TRBJ2-3	.	CASSFGSGTDTQYF	TGTGCCAGCAGTTTTGGTAGCGGGACTGATACGCAGTATTTT
TRBV7-6	TRBD2	TRBJ2-1	.	CASSLGTRDFQFF	TGTGCCAGCAGCTTAGGGACTAGGGACTTTCAGTTCTTC
TRBV2	TRBD1	TRBJ2-7	.	CASMTPGTGVYEQYF	TGTGCCAGCATGACCCCCGGGACAGGAGTTTACGAGCAGTACTTC
TRBV19	TRBD2	TRBJ2-3	.	CASSSTGGPSDTQYF	TGTGCCAGTAGTAGTACGGGAGGGCCAAGCGATACGCAGTATTTT